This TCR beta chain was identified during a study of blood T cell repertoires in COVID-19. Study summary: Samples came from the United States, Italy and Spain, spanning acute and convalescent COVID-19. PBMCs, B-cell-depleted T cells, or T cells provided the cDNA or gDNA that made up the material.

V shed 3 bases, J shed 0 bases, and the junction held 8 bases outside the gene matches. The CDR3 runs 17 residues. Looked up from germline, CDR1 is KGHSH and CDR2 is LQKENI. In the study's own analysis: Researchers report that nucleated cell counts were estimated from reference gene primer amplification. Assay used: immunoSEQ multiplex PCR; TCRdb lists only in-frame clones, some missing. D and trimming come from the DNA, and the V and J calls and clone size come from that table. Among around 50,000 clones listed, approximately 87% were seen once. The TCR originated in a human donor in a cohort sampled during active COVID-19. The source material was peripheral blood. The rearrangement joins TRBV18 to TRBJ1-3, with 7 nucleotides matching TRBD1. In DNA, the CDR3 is TGTGCCAGCTCACCGATTCAACAGGGGACCTCTGGAAACACCATATATTTT. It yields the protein CASSPIQQGTSGNTIYF.